A single sample gave rise to the 30 T cell receptor beta chains below, sequenced in a study of OX40 agonist ivuxolimab in advanced cancers. TCRdb keeps only in-frame clones here, not all; method: immunoSEQ multiplex PCR. The sample lists 70,000 to 95,000 clones; roughly 88% were seen once. The starting material was CD4+ or CD8+ T cells sorted from blood, obtained in a trial of the OX40 agonist ivuxolimab. Receptors originate from an adult with an advanced solid tumor such as melanoma, head and neck, liver or kidney cancer.

The chain joins TRBV19 to TRBJ1-2, with D maybe TRBD1 (5 bases). Trimming took 8 bases from V and 4 from J, leaving 14 bases between them. This CDR3 region has 13 residues. CDR1 is LNHDA, CDR2 SQIVND, per germline (reference sequence). CDR3 in DNA: TGTGCCAGTGGCTCCGGCAGGGTCTATGGCTACACCTTC. This gives the protein CASGSGRVYGYTF.

This clone was observed once. The V and J genes are TRBV9 and TRBJ1-3; D unclear. This CDR3 region has 14 residues. Trimming took off 0 bases at V and 1 base at J, with 5 bases between the two ends. Germline V gene lookup returns CDR1 SGDLS and CDR2 YYNGEE. As DNA, the CDR3 is TGTGCCAGCAGCGTAGAAAGATCTGGAAACACCATATATTTT. This translates into CASSVERSGNTIYF.

The chain carries TRBV7-2 and TRBJ2-5; no clear D gene. The CDR3 runs to 13 residues. V was trimmed by 3 bases and J by 5 bases, leaving 10 bases between them. From germline, CDR1 is SGHTA and CDR2 FQGNSA. Written as DNA, the CDR3 is TGTGCCAGCAGCTTCTTAAGGGCGGAGACCCAGTACTTC. The encoded protein is CASSFLRAETQYF.

CDR3 in DNA: TGTGCCAGCAGCGAGGGACTAGCGGGAGCATCCTCCTACGAGCAGTACTTC. Translated, it gives CASSEGLAGASSYEQYF. This chain connects TRBV9 to TRBJ2-7; the match to TRBD2 covers 14 bases. The CDR3 length is 17 residues. V lost 3 bases, J lost 0 bases, and 5 bases stayed unmatched. Germline V lookup: CDR1 SGDLS, CDR2 YYNGEE. The whole variable domain, remainder taken from reference TRBV9 and TRBJ2-7, is DSGVTQTPKHLITATGQRVTLRCSPRSGDLSVYWYQQSLDQGLQFLIQYYNGEERAKGNILERFSAQQFPDLHSELNLSSLELGDSALYFCASSEGLAGASSYEQYFGPGTRLTVT.

The chain joins TRBV9 to TRBJ2-1; unclear D gene. Germline values: CDR1 SGDLS, CDR2 YYNGEE. The CDR3 consists of 17 residues. Deletions cut 0 bases from V and 0 bases from J, with 13 bases between. CDR3 protein: CASSVADSRSSYNEQFF. CDR3 sequence (DNA): TGTGCCAGCAGCGTAGCGGATTCGAGGAGCTCCTACAATGAGCAGTTCTTC.

V gene TRBV9 combines with J gene TRBJ2-1; 13 nucleotides agree with TRBD2. CDR1 and CDR2 from the germline V gene are SGDLS and YYNGEE. The length of the CDR3 is 16 residues. The ends lost 0 bases at V and 7 bases at J; junction bases unmatched: 4. DNA of the CDR3: TGTGCCAGCAGCGTAGGACTAGCGGGAGGCACGAATGAGCAGTTCTTC. Translating it yields CASSVGLAGGTNEQFF. The variable domain in full, with the rest retrieved from reference TRBV9 and TRBJ2-1, is DSGVTQTPKHLITATGQRVTLRCSPRSGDLSVYWYQQSLDQGLQFLIQYYNGEERAKGNILERFSAQQFPDLHSELNLSSLELGDSALYFCASSVGLAGGTNEQFFGPGTRLTVL.

The chain is built from TRBV30 and TRBJ1-1; D not certain. Germline CDR1 reads GTSNPN; CDR2 reads SVGIG (reference sequence). The CDR3 has 13 residues. V gave up 0 bases and J gave up 2 bases, with 7 bases separating them. In nucleotides, the CDR3 is TGTGCCTGGAGTGTTGGTAGTAACACTGAAGCTTTCTTT. This translates into CAWSVGSNTEAFF. The entire variable domain, with the rest obtained from reference TRBV30 and TRBJ1-1, is as follows: SQTIHQWPATLVQPVGSPLSLECTVEGTSNPNLYWYRQAAGRGLQLLFYSVGIGQISSEVPQNLSASRPQDRQFILSSKKLLLSDSGFYLCAWSVGSNTEAFFGQGTRLTVV.

The chain carries TRBV30 and TRBJ2-5, with 10 bases fitting TRBD2. This CDR3 contains 14 residues. The J segment lost 12 bases and the V segment lost 0 bases, leaving 10 bases of the junction unmatched. Per germline, CDR1 GTSNPN and CDR2 SVGIG (reference sequence). The CDR3 reads CAWSVQTSGSNKYF. The CDR3 region has the DNA TGTGCCTGGAGTGTACAGACTAGCGGGTCAAACAAGTACTTC.

The chain joins TRBV18 to TRBJ2-1; 14 bases line up with TRBD2. The V gene end was trimmed by 3 bases and the J gene end by 2 bases; junction bases not matched to a gene: 6. The CDR3 consists of 18 residues. The germline CDR1 and CDR2 sequences are KGHSH and LQKENI. CDR3: CASSPRLAGGPTYNEQFF. The CDR3 bases are TGTGCCAGCTCACCTCGACTAGCGGGAGGGCCTACCTACAATGAGCAGTTCTTC.

In its sample, this clone was seen once. V gene TRBV9 combines with J gene TRBJ2-1; D gene uncertain. V gave up 4 bases and J gave up 5 bases, with 10 bases separating them. CDR3 length: 13 amino acids. The V gene's germline CDR1 is SGDLS and CDR2 YYNGEE. The CDR3 DNA reads TGTGCCAGCAGCTCAAGAGTAGACAATGAGCAGTTCTTC. Its translation: CASSSRVDNEQFF.

J is TRBJ1-5 and V is TRBV19; 7 bases are shared with TRBD1. Germline assignment: CDR1 LNHDA and CDR2 SQIVND (reference sequence). After removal of 4 bases from V and 5 bases from J, the junction contained 5 bases not matched to a gene. CDR3 length: 14 residues. This CDR3 is CASSSRTGYQPQHF. In DNA, the CDR3 is TGTGCCAGTAGTAGTCGGACAGGCTATCAGCCCCAGCATTTT. Complete variable domain (other parts from reference TRBV19 and TRBJ1-5): DGGITQSPKYLFRKEGQNVTLSCEQNLNHDAMYWYRQDPGQGLRLIYYSQIVNDFQKGDIAEGYSVSREKKESFPLTVTSAQKNPTAFYLCASSSRTGYQPQHFGDGTRLSIL.

This rearrangement joins TRBV7-6 to TRBJ1-1; 9 nucleotides match TRBD1. The CDR3 runs to 13 residues. V was pared by 5 bases and J by 5 bases, with 3 bases of the junction left unmatched. Looked up from germline, CDR1 is SGHVS and CDR2 is FNYEAQ. The DNA for the CDR3 is TGTGCCAGCAGCCGGACAGGGGAGACTGAAGCTTTCTTT. It is translated as CASSRTGETEAFF. The complete variable domain, with remaining parts taken from reference TRBV7-6 and TRBJ1-1, reads GAGVSQSPRYKVTKRGQDVALRCDPISGHVSLYWYRQALGQGPEFLTYFNYEAQQDKSGLPNDRFSAERPEGSISTLTIQRTEQRDSAMYRCASSRTGETEAFFGQGTRLTVV.

This clone was recorded only once. The gene calls are TRBV6-1 and TRBJ1-1; D gene unclear. This CDR3 is 13 amino acids long. The V and J ends lost 7 bases and 5 bases respectively, with 14 bases between them. Germline V gene sequence: CDR1 MNHNS, CDR2 SASEGT. CDR3: CASTPQLRTEAFF. The CDR3 DNA sequence: TGTGCCAGCACTCCTCAGTTAAGAACTGAAGCTTTCTTT.

This chain links TRBV6-1 with TRBJ2-1; D ambiguous. Trimming removed 4 bases from V and 0 bases from J, with 10 bases in between. The CDR3 length is 15 residues. The V gene's germline CDR1 is MNHNS and CDR2 SASEGT. The CDR3 is CASSAIQSSYNEQFF. The CDR3 region has the DNA TGTGCCAGCAGTGCTATTCAGAGCTCCTACAATGAGCAGTTCTTC.

This clone was seen just once. The chain recombines TRBV5-1 with TRBJ2-2; D unresolved. V dropped 5 bases and J dropped 5 bases, with 16 bases sitting between them. CDR3 length equals 15 residues. Germline lookup yields CDR1 SGHRS and CDR2 YFSETQ. The CDR3 nucleotides read TGCGCCAGCAGATTGCCCGGAGAAGGAACCGGGGAGCTGTTTTTT. Encoded protein: CASRLPGEGTGELFF.

This chain uses TRBV7-2 with TRBJ1-4; D is unresolved. V gave up 1 base and J gave up 8 bases, with 8 bases separating them. This CDR3 has 13 residues. Germline V gene data show CDR1 as SGHTA and CDR2 as FQGNSA. This chain's CDR3 is CASSLGNGEKLFF. The CDR3 DNA sequence: TGTGCCAGCAGCTTAGGTAACGGGGAAAAACTGTTTTTT.

J is TRBJ2-2 and V is TRBV7-2; the D is unclear. The CDR3 covers 15 residues. Germline V lookup: CDR1 SGHTA, CDR2 FQGNSA. V gave up 1 base and J gave up 6 bases, with 12 bases separating them. The DNA of the CDR3 is TGTGCCAGCAGCTTAGTTGGTCCCCTTCCCGGGGAGCTGTTTTTT. Translated: CASSLVGPLPGELFF.

The J gene is TRBJ1-6, the V gene TRBV6-5, with a tentative D call TRBD1 (6 bases). The V end was cut by 3 bases, the J end by 9 bases, with 15 bases between. The CDR3 has 15 amino acids. Germline V gene data show CDR1 as MNHEY and CDR2 as SVGAGI. CDR3 nucleotide sequence: TGTGCCAGCAGTTATTCCGGGGGGCTCGGTTCACCCCTCCACTTT. Translated, it gives CASSYSGGLGSPLHF.

The V call is TRBV5-1, the J call TRBJ2-2; D gene unclear. In germline, CDR1 is SGHRS, CDR2 YFSETQ. The CDR3 runs to 13 residues. Deletions cut 0 bases from V and 4 bases from J, with 4 bases between. DNA for the CDR3: TGCGCCAGCAGCTTGGCTCTCACCGGGGAGCTGTTTTTT. Its protein product is CASSLALTGELFF.

The chain combines TRBV28 with TRBJ1-4, with a possible D match to TRBD1 (6 bases). The CDR3 sequence is 14 residues long. Germline V gene lookup returns CDR1 MDHEN and CDR2 SYDVKM. Trimming left V 6 bases short and J 5 bases short, with 13 bases between. DNA of the CDR3: TGTGCCAGCAGCAACAGGGTAGCCAATGAAAAACTGTTTTTT. It codes for CASSNRVANEKLFF.

The chain employs TRBV7-2 and TRBJ2-1; D may be TRBD1 (6 bases). The ends were cut back, 4 bases at V and 5 bases at J, with 9 bases in the middle. CDR1 and CDR2 from the germline V gene are SGHTA and FQGNSA. The CDR3 is 13 amino acids. CDR3 amino acids: CASSYDRNNEQFF. CDR3 coding DNA: TGTGCCAGCAGCTATGACAGGAACAATGAGCAGTTCTTC. The whole variable domain, remainder taken from reference TRBV7-2 and TRBJ2-1, is GAGVSQSPSNKVTEKGKDVELRCDPISGHTALYWYRQSLGQGLEFLIYFQGNSAPDKSGLPSDRFSAERTGGSVSTLTIQRTQQEDSAVYLCASSYDRNNEQFFGPGTRLTVL.

The J gene is TRBJ1-1, the V gene TRBV27, with 8 bases that match TRBD1. The CDR3 has 14 amino acids. CDR1 and CDR2 from the germline V gene are MNHEY and SMNVEV (reference sequence). The ends lost 5 bases at V and 1 base at J; junction bases unmatched: 3. Here the CDR3 reads CASSPGQGNTEAFF. The CDR3 region has the DNA TGTGCCAGCAGTCCAGGACAGGGGAACACTGAAGCTTTCTTT.

V usage is TRBV9 and J usage is TRBJ2-2; D unresolved. Germline V CDR1 and CDR2: SGDLS, YYNGEE. Deletions cut 1 base from V and 1 base from J, with 5 bases between. The CDR3 has 14 residues. CDR3 region: CASSVIGNTGELFF. Written as DNA, the CDR3 is TGTGCCAGCAGCGTAATAGGGAACACCGGGGAGCTGTTTTTT.

The chain uses TRBV27 and TRBJ2-7, with TRBD2 identical over 8 bases. This CDR3 has 15 residues. Germline V CDR1 and CDR2: MNHEY, SMNVEV (reference sequence). Trimming removed 4 bases from V and 1 base from J; junction bases left unmatched: 6. The DNA of the CDR3 is TGTGCCAGCAGTTCACCAGCGGGGGATTCCTACGAGCAGTACTTC. It codes for CASSSPAGDSYEQYF.

This clone was seen just once. The DNA for the CDR3 is TGTGCCTGCGATGTGTCTGGCAGGGGGCCGACCGGGGAGCTGTTTTTT. Its protein product is CACDVSGRGPTGELFF. This chain connects TRBV28 to TRBJ2-2; 8 nucleotides match TRBD1. This CDR3 has 16 residues. J was trimmed by 5 bases and V by 11 bases; bases with no gene match: 16. CDR1 is MDHEN, CDR2 SYDVKM, per germline.

The chain combines TRBV7-2 with TRBJ2-3, with 8 bases that match TRBD2. There are 16 residues in the CDR3. Per germline, CDR1 SGHTA and CDR2 FQGNSA. The ends lost 5 bases at V and 4 bases at J; junction bases unmatched: 11. CDR3 region: CASSTGLAGDADTQYF. In DNA form, the CDR3 reads TGTGCCAGCAGCACAGGCCTAGCGGGTGACGCAGATACGCAGTATTTT.

The V call is TRBV28, the J call TRBJ2-1; D is ambiguous. CDR3 length: 15 residues. From germline, CDR1 is MDHEN and CDR2 SYDVKM. Trimming took off 4 bases at V and 0 bases at J, with 10 bases between the two ends. CDR3 nucleotide sequence: TGTGCCAGCAGTTCAACTCACAGCTCCTACAATGAGCAGTTCTTC. This sequence encodes CASSSTHSSYNEQFF.

The CDR3 spells CASSLAWVRETQYF. The CDR3, as DNA: TGTGCCAGCAGCCTCGCTTGGGTGAGAGAGACCCAGTACTTC. V and J are TRBV14 and TRBJ2-5; D remains ambiguous. Germline V CDR1 and CDR2: SGHDN, FVKESK. With 4 bases removed from V and 4 bases from J, the gap between germline ends came to 13 bases. The CDR3 loop spans 14 amino acids.

This sequence joins TRBV25-1 and TRBJ1-2; D is uncertain. Germline V gene data show CDR1 as MGHDK and CDR2 as SYGVNS. V was clipped by 3 bases and J by 4 bases, with 15 bases between them. The CDR3 consists of 15 residues. Here the CDR3 DNA reads TGTGCCAGCAGTGACCCCCACGGACGTTTCTATGGCTACACCTTC. Its translation is CASSDPHGRFYGYTF.

The V and J genes are TRBV11-2 and TRBJ2-3, with D perhaps TRBD2 (5 bases). The V and J ends lost 6 bases and 1 base respectively, with 8 bases between them. This CDR3 contains 13 residues. Germline V gene sequence: CDR1 SGHAT, CDR2 FQNNGV. The CDR3 nucleotides are TGTGCCAGCAGGCACGGGGGCACAGATACGCAGTATTTT. Residues: CASRHGGTDTQYF.